The entry below describes one T cell receptor (beta chain). The record originates from a study of blood T cell repertoires in COVID-19. Whole-study context: PBMCs, B-cell-depleted T cells, or T cells were the source of the cDNA or gDNA that made up the material.

CDR3 length: 15 residues. Germline CDR1 is SGDLS and CDR2 is YYNGEE. V lost 0 bases, J lost 3 bases, and 9 bases lay in between. Original handling: The assay estimated nucleated cells by amplifying reference gene primers. Profiled with immunoSEQ multiplex PCR; TCRdb holds only in-frame clones, not every one. V and J calls and clone size come straight from that table; D and trimming were deduced from the DNA. The sample consists of roughly 330,000 clones, about 84% of them appearing once. J is TRBJ1-4 and V is TRBV9, with a tentative D call TRBD1 (6 bases). The TCR comes from a woman aged 45-60 years with acute or convalescent COVID-19. Input material: peripheral blood. CDR3 amino acids: CASSVDGTPNEKLFF. For the CDR3, the DNA is TGTGCCAGCAGCGTAGACGGGACACCTAATGAAAAACTGTTTTTT.